This T cell receptor beta chain is drawn from a study of CXCR3-negative and CXCR3-positive naive CD8 T cells. Study background: Per library, roughly 1.6 +/- 0.3 million reads; about 150 million TRB reads overall. Study-wide points: A higher hydrophobicity marked the TRB CDR3s of CXCR3-positive naive cells versus CXCR3-negative naive cells. TRBV-TRBJ usage matched between naive CXCR3-negative and CXCR3-positive cells but not between memory cells. CD5 surface expression was similar among naive subsets, and TCR strength was estimated by inference from TRB CDR3 properties.

With UMI labels, 5' RACE was used to prepare the TRB cDNA libraries. Following a re-call of the 5' RACE reads, TCRdb has one entry per CDR3 protein and lacks DNA. Its clone listing holds 120,000 to 150,000 distinct CDR3 sequences. Concerning this clonotype: No antigen is known for it.

CDR3 length: 15 amino acids. Germline assignment: CDR1 SGHNT and CDR2 YYREEE (reference sequence). Triplicate approximately 300,000-cell sorts were made of each CD8+ T cell subset. This receptor was taken from a human donor in good health. Some clones in this sample may be carry-over from other donors' samples. The material sequenced was naive CXCR3+ CD8+ T cells from blood. Subset denoted: CD45RO-CCR7+CD27+CD95- naive CD8+ T cells expressing CXCR3 (TNR3+). The rearrangement joins TRBV5-4 to TRBJ1-2. CDR3 protein: CASRQTGGRDYGYTF.